This T cell receptor beta chain stems from a study of metastatic and nonmetastatic thyroid tumors. Whole-study context: Repertoires from blood and tumor or nodule tissue of malignant and benign thyroid patients were compared.

In its sample, this clone was seen many times. Before thyroid surgery, none of the patients had received any treatment. The ends lost 2 bases at V and 0 bases at J; junction bases unmatched: 12. The CDR3 totals 18 residues. Germline loops: CDR1 SGHDN, CDR2 FVKESK. In the authors' workflow: A classifier for distant metastasis in papillary thyroid cancer was constructed using CDR3 differences observed across clinicopathological groups. TCRdb recomputed clones from the PCR reads via MiXCR. What appears here as the V and J calls and clone size reflects TCRdb's work, not the paper's. The repertoire holds 20,000 or so clones, approximately 30% seen once, with more than 9% in the top ten.

The V call is TRBV14, the J call TRBJ2-7; 8 bases fit TRBD1. This clonotype originated in a female donor with papillary thyroid cancer or a benign thyroid nodule (not recorded which). Some clones in this sample may be carry-over from other donors' samples. Sequencing was done on a sample of tumor tissue. DNA of the CDR3: TGTGCCAGCAGCCAAAAATATTTATCCGGGACAGGCTCCTACGAGCAGTACTTC. Translating gives CASSQKYLSGTGSYEQYF.